The entry below describes one TCR beta chain. Original handling: The assay estimated nucleated cells by amplifying reference gene primers. Profiling relied on immunoSEQ multiplex PCR, and the TCRdb table lists in-frame clones only, not all of them. From that table come the V and J calls and clone size; the DNA was used to work out D and trimming. The sample shows around 84,000 clones, roughly 89% of them seen only once. This entry comes from a study of blood T cell repertoires in COVID-19. The overall study: The study drew acute and convalescent COVID-19 samples from the United States, Italy and Spain.

Trimming pared 3 bases from V and 1 base from J, leaving 9 bases between. CDR1 and CDR2 from the germline V gene are KGHSH and LQKENI. The CDR3 totals 14 residues. The sequence derives from a man aged 50-60 years with active COVID-19. V and J are TRBV18 and TRBJ1-1; D gene uncertain. What was sequenced was peripheral blood. CDR3 loop: CASSPQVENTEAFF. CDR3 DNA: TGTGCCAGCTCACCTCAGGTGGAGAACACTGAAGCTTTCTTT.